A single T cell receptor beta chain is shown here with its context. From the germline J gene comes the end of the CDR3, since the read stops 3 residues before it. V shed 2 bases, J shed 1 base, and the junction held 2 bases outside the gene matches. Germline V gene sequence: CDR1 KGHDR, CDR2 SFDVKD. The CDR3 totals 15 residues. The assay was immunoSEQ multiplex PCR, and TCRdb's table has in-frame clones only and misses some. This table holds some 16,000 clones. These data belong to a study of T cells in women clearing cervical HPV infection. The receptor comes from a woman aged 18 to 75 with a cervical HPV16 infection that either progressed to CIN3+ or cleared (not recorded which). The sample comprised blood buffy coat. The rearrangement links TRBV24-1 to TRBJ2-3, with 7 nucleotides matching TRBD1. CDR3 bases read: TGTGCCACCAGTGATTGGGGGACAGGCACAGATACG. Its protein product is CATSDWGTGTDT. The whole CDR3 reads CATSDWGTGTDTQYF.